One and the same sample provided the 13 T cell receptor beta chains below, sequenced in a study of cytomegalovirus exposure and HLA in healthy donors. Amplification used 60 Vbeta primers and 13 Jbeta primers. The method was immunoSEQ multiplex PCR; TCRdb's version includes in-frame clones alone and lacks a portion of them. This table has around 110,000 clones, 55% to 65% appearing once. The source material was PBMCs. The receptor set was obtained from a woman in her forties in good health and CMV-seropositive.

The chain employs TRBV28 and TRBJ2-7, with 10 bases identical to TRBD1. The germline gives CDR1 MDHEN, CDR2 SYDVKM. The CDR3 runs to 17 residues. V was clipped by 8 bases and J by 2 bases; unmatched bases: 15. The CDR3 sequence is CASDRGPRSHWAYEQYF. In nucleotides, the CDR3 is TGTGCCAGCGACAGGGGGCCGCGTTCACACTGGGCCTACGAGCAGTACTTC.

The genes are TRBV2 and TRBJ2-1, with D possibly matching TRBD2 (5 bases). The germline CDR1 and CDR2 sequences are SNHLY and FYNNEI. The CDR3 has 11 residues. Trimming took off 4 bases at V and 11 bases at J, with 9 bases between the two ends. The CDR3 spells CASSGSGQQFF. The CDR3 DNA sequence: TGTGCCAGCAGTGGAAGCGGTCAGCAGTTCTTC.

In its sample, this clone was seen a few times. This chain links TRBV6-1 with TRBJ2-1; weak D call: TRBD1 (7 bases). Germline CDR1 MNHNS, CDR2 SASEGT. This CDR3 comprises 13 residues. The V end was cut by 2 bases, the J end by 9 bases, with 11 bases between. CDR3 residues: CASSEQGGGEQFF. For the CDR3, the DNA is TGTGCCAGCAGTGAACAGGGGGGAGGTGAGCAGTTCTTC.

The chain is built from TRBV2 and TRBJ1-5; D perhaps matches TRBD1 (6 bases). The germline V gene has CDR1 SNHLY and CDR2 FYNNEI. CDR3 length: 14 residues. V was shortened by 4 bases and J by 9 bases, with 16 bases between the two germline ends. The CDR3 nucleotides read TGTGCCAGCAGTGGAAACAGGGACCCGGGGCCCCAGCATTTT. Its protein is CASSGNRDPGPQHF.

CDR3 bases: TGCGCCAGCAGCCAGCTCCCCGGGGGGACTGAAGCTTTCTTT. Its translation is CASSQLPGGTEAFF. This rearrangement joins TRBV4-1 to TRBJ1-1, with D perhaps matching TRBD1 (5 bases). Trimming took 3 bases from V and 5 from J, leaving 13 bases between them. In germline, CDR1 is MGHRA, CDR2 YSYEKL. This CDR3 region has 14 residues.

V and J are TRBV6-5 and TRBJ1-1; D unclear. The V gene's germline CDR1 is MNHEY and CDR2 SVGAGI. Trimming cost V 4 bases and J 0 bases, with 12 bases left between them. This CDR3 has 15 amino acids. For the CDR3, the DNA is TGTGCCAGCAGTTTAGCGGTGAACATGAACACTGAAGCTTTCTTT. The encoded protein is CASSLAVNMNTEAFF.

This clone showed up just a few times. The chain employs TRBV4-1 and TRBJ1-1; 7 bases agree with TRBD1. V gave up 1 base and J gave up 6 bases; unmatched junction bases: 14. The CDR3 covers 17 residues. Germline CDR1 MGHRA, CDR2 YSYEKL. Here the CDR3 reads CASSQVGQGDPISEAFF. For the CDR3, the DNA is TGCGCCAGCAGCCAAGTAGGGCAGGGGGATCCGATTTCTGAAGCTTTCTTT.

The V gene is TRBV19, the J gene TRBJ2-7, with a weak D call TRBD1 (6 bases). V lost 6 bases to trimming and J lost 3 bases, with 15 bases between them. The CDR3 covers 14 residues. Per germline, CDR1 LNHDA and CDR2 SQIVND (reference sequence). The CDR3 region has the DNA TGTGCCAGTAGCTACAGGGAATTTGACTACGAGCAGTACTTC. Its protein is CASSYREFDYEQYF.

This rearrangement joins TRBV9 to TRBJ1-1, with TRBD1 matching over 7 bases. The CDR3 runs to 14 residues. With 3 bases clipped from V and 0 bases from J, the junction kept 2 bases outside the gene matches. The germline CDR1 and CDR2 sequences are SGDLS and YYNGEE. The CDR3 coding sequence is TGTGCCAGCAGCGAGACAGGGCTGAACACTGAAGCTTTCTTT. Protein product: CASSETGLNTEAFF.

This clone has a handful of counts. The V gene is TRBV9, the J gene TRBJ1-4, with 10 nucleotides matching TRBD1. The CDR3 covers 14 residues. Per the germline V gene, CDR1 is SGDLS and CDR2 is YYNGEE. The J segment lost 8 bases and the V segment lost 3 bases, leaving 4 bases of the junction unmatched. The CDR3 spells CASSGGQGREKLFF. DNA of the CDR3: TGTGCCAGCAGCGGGGGACAGGGGAGAGAAAAACTGTTTTTT.

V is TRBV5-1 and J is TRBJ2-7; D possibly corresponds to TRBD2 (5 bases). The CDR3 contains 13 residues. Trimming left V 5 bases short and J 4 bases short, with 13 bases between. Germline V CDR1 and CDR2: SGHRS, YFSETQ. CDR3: CASRRYGGYEQYF. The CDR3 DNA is TGCGCCAGCAGGAGGTACGGCGGGTACGAGCAGTACTTC.

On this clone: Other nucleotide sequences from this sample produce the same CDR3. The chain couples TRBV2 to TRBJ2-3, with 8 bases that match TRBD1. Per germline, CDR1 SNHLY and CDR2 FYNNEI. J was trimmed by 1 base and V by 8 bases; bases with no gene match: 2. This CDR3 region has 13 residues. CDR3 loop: CASADRGTDTQYF. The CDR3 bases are TGTGCCAGCGCGGACAGGGGCACAGATACGCAGTATTTT. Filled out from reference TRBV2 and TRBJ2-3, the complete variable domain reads EPEVTQTPSHQVTQMGQEVILRCVPISNHLYFYWYRQILGQKVEFLVSFYNNEISEKSEIFDDQFSVERPDGSNFTLKIRSTKLEDSAMYFCASADRGTDTQYFGPGTRLTVL.

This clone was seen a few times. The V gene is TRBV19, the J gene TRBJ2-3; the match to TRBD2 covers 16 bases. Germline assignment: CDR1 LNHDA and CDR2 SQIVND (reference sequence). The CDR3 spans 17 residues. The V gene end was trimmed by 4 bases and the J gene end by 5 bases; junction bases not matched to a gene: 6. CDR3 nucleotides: TGTGCCAGTAGTACGGGGACTAGCGGGAGGGTAGTAGATACGCAGTATTTT. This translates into CASSTGTSGRVVDTQYF.